The 10 T cell receptor beta chains in this list originate from one sample, sequenced in a study of blood T cell repertoires in COVID-19. Profiled with immunoSEQ multiplex PCR; TCRdb holds only in-frame clones, not every one. The table has some 460,000 clones, roughly 87% seen once. The sequenced sample was PBMCs or T cells enriched from blood (not recorded which). These receptors came from a young woman who had recovered from COVID-19.

This clone was counted a few times. The chain combines TRBV10-1 with TRBJ1-5; tentatively, D is TRBD1 (5 bases). This CDR3 has 13 residues. V was pared by 6 bases and J by 4 bases, with 10 bases between. The germline V gene encodes CDR1 WNHNN and CDR2 SYGVQD (reference sequence). DNA for the CDR3: TGCGCCAGCAGCCAAAACAGGAATCAGCCCCAGCATTTT. The encoded protein is CASSQNRNQPQHF.

This chain joins TRBV30 and TRBJ1-1; D call uncertain. V lost 4 bases to trimming and J lost 1 base, with 16 bases between them. Germline CDR1 GTSNPN, CDR2 SVGIG (reference sequence). The CDR3 consists of 15 residues. The chain's CDR3 is CAWTAAGHPNTEAFF. CDR3 DNA sequence: TGTGCCTGGACAGCCGCGGGCCACCCGAACACTGAAGCTTTCTTT. Based on the CDR3 plus reference TRBV30 and TRBJ1-1, the full variable domain is SQTIHQWPATLVQPVGSPLSLECTVEGTSNPNLYWYRQAAGRGLQLLFYSVGIGQISSEVPQNLSASRPQDRQFILSSKKLLLSDSGFYLCAWTAAGHPNTEAFFGQGTRLTVV.

The chain joins TRBV5-1 to TRBJ1-3; 7 bases line up with TRBD1. The length of the CDR3 is 16 residues. The V segment lost 0 bases and the J segment 2 bases; nucleotides outside the gene matches: 5. In germline, CDR1 is SGHRS, CDR2 YFSETQ. The CDR3 DNA is TGCGCCAGCAGCTTGGGAAACAGGGGAACTGGAAACACCATATATTTT. This translates into CASSLGNRGTGNTIYF. Using reference TRBV5-1 and TRBJ1-3 for the parts outside the CDR3, the full variable domain is KAGVTQTPRYLIKTRGQQVTLSCSPISGHRSVSWYQQTPGQGLQFLFEYFSETQRNKGNFPGRFSGRQFSNSRSEMNVSTLELGDSALYLCASSLGNRGTGNTIYFGEGSWLTVV.

CDR3 loop: CATGQGNQPQHF. The CDR3 bases are TGTGCCACCGGACAGGGTAATCAGCCCCAGCATTTT. The rearrangement uses TRBV12-3 or TRBV12-4 and TRBJ1-5, with 8 bases fitting TRBD1. Trimming at V came to 10 bases and at J to 4 bases, leaving 3 bases not matched to a gene. CDR3 length: 12 amino acids.

The rearrangement joins TRBV4-1 to TRBJ1-3; D is possibly TRBD1 (5 bases). The CDR3 runs to 13 residues. CDR1 and CDR2 (germline): MGHRA, YSYEKL. The ends were cut back, 4 bases at V and 9 bases at J, with 13 bases in the middle. DNA for the CDR3: TGCGCCAGCAGCCCCCCCGGGGGGGGCACCATATATTTT. Translated: CASSPPGGGTIYF.

This sequence joins TRBV5-4 and TRBJ1-1; the D gene is possibly TRBD1 (5 bases). Germline-derived CDR1 and CDR2 are SGHNT and YYREEE (reference sequence). V was shortened by 4 bases and J by 7 bases, with 17 bases between the two germline ends. The CDR3 consists of 14 residues. In nucleotides, the CDR3 is TGTGCCAGCAGCCCATCGACAGTCTTCAGTGAAGCTTTCTTT. It codes for CASSPSTVFSEAFF.

The chain employs TRBV29-1 and TRBJ2-6; maybe TRBD1 (6 bases). With 6 bases removed from V and 1 base from J, the gap between germline ends came to 13 bases. Looked up from germline, CDR1 is SQVTM and CDR2 is ANQGSEA. CDR3 length: 15 amino acids. CDR3 loop: CSVGTGISGANVLTF. CDR3 nucleotide sequence: TGCAGCGTGGGAACAGGGATTTCTGGGGCCAACGTCCTGACTTTC.

The chain links TRBV18 to TRBJ1-1; tentative D call: TRBD1 (5 bases). V was clipped by 3 bases and J by 0 bases, with 14 bases between them. CDR1 is KGHSH and CDR2 is LQKENI in the germline V gene. The CDR3 sequence is 16 residues long. The CDR3 sequence: CASSPGGGRMNTEAFF. The DNA of the CDR3 is TGTGCCAGCTCACCCGGCGGGGGTAGGATGAACACTGAAGCTTTCTTT. Supplemented by reference TRBV18 and TRBJ1-1, the full variable domain reads NAGVMQNPRHLVRRRGQEARLRCSPMKGHSHVYWYRQLPEEGLKFMVYLQKENIIDESGMPKERFSAEFPKEGPSILRIQQVVRGDSAAYFCASSPGGGRMNTEAFFGQGTRLTVV.

The chain has TRBV6-4 and TRBJ2-3; weak D call: TRBD1 (7 bases). The CDR3 loop spans 14 amino acids. The germline V gene encodes CDR1 MRHNA and CDR2 SNTAGT. V was cut by 8 bases and J by 2 bases, with 14 bases left in between. In DNA, the CDR3 is TGTGCCAGCGTGAGGAGGGGGCCCACAGATACGCAGTATTTT. Translation gives CASVRRGPTDTQYF.

This sequence joins TRBV29-1 and TRBJ1-5, with D tentatively TRBD1 (5 bases). Trimming shortened V by 4 bases and J by 4 bases, and 11 bases separated the two germline ends. The CDR3 loop spans 13 amino acids. Germline V gene lookup returns CDR1 SQVTM and CDR2 ANQGSEA. The CDR3 DNA follows: TGCAGCGTTGTGACAGACTCGAATCAGCCCCAGCATTTT. This translates into CSVVTDSNQPQHF.